One sample yielded the 6 T cell receptor beta chains listed below, sequenced in a study of blood T cell repertoires in COVID-19. Clones were sequenced by immunoSEQ multiplex PCR, and TCRdb holds only the in-frame ones, with some missing. The table has around 150,000 clones, 75% to 90% seen once. The sequenced sample was peripheral blood. These receptors were collected from a man aged 55-75 years with active or convalescent COVID-19.

This chain links TRBV5-6 with TRBJ1-5; tentatively, D is TRBD1 (5 bases). The CDR3 length is 13 residues. From germline, CDR1 is SGHDT and CDR2 YYEEEE. Trimming cost V 2 bases and J 5 bases, with 8 bases left between them. This CDR3 reads CASSFGGDQPQHF. The CDR3 DNA sequence: TGTGCCAGCAGCTTCGGAGGGGATCAGCCCCAGCATTTT.

V gene TRBV7-9 combines with J gene TRBJ2-3, with no clear D. Germline loops: CDR1 SEHNR, CDR2 FQNEAQ (reference sequence). The length of the CDR3 is 11 residues. The germline V and J ends were trimmed by 1 base and 7 bases, with 3 bases remaining between them. Here the CDR3 DNA reads TGTGCCAGCAGCTTAGATAATACGCAGTATTTT. This encodes CASSLDNTQYF. Variable domain in full (rest from reference TRBV7-9 and TRBJ2-3): DTGVSQNPRHKITKRGQNVTFRCDPISEHNRLYWYRQTLGQGPEFLTYFQNEAQLEKSRLLSDRFSAERPKGSFSTLEIQRTEQGDSAMYLCASSLDNTQYFGPGTRLTVL.

V is TRBV6-1 and J is TRBJ1-2; no definite D call. The germline V gene has CDR1 MNHNS and CDR2 SASEGT. The germline V and J ends were trimmed by 2 bases and 8 bases, with 9 bases remaining between them. The CDR3 is 12 residues long. As DNA, the CDR3 is TGTGCCAGCAGTGAAATCGAGGGAGGCTACACCTTC. Protein product: CASSEIEGGYTF.

The chain couples TRBV27 to TRBJ1-6; D might be TRBD1 (6 bases). Germline V gene sequence: CDR1 MNHEY, CDR2 SMNVEV (reference sequence). The germline V and J ends were trimmed by 2 bases and 2 bases, with 10 bases remaining between them. The CDR3 is made up of 16 amino acids. The CDR3 DNA is TGTGCCAGCAGTTTAACCGGGACAACCTATAATTCACCCCTCCACTTT. Translated: CASSLTGTTYNSPLHF.

This chain links TRBV6-4 with TRBJ1-6, with 8 bases matching TRBD1. CDR3 length: 15 amino acids. The ends lost 2 bases at V and 8 bases at J; junction bases unmatched: 5. Germline lookup yields CDR1 MRHNA and CDR2 SNTAGT. As DNA, the CDR3 is TGTGCCAGCAGTGACCCGGGACAGGAATATTCACCCCTCCACTTT. Translating gives CASSDPGQEYSPLHF.

J is TRBJ1-2 and V is TRBV3-1 (or the pseudogene TRBV3-2), with 7 bases identical to TRBD1. The CDR3 sequence is 14 residues long. J lost 8 bases, V lost 3 bases, and 9 bases had no gene match. The V gene's germline CDR1 is LGHDT and CDR2 YNNKEL (reference sequence). The CDR3 spells CASSHGTEPMGYTF. The CDR3 DNA reads as TGTGCCAGCAGCCACGGGACAGAGCCTATGGGCTACACCTTC.